The T cell receptor beta chain described here comes from a study of blood T cell repertoires in COVID-19. Study-wide background: The analysed material was cDNA or gDNA that came from T cells, B-cell-depleted T cells, or PBMCs.

The germline CDR1 and CDR2 sequences are WSHSY and SAAADI. This CDR3 spans 16 amino acids. Study members were between about 18 and 95 years old and lived in approximately 25 US regions. Participants' reported clinical history set cohort assignment. Cohort 3 donors were reported recovered after two negative PCRs, clearance, or symptom resolution. With regard to this clone: One end of the junction does not line up with germline, which may come from a read error.

Sequencing used immunoSEQ multiplex PCR; TCRdb keeps in-frame clones, though not all of them. The data hold about 270,000 clones, with around 92% observed a single time. The rearrangement uses TRBV10-2 and TRBJ2-3; 11 nucleotides line up with TRBD2. Sequenced material: PBMCs or T cells enriched from blood (not recorded which). This receptor was taken from a woman aged 55-70 years who had recovered from COVID-19. The CDR3 loop is CASSTPGLAVTDAQYF. The CDR3 DNA follows: TGCGCCAGCAGTACCCCGGGACTAGCGGTCACAGATGCGCAGTATTTT.